This TCR beta chain emerged from a study of T cells in Graves' hyperthyroidism and ophthalmopathy. Patients aged 18 to 65 had newly diagnosed hyperthyroidism lasting under 2 months. PBMCs were obtained from under 13 ml fresh peripheral blood. RNA transcripts gave rise to amplified TCR beta CDR3 regions. When the TCR CDR3 underwent first-round RT-PCR, the HTBI primer set was used. TCRdb analysed the multiplex PCR reads with MiXCR anew, one entry per CDR3 protein. The sample includes 550,000 to 600,000 distinct CDR3 sequences, over 15% of them seen just once. V was shortened by 8 bases and J by 7 bases, with 12 bases between the two germline ends. The CDR3 loop spans 12 amino acids.

This chain joins TRBV12-3 or TRBV12-4 and TRBJ1-5, with D perhaps TRBD1 (5 bases). Sequencing was performed on blood. The clonotype comes from a woman between 18 and 29 years old with Graves' hyperthyroidism. The CDR3 region is CASGRAGQPQHF. The CDR3 DNA sequence: TGTGCCAGCGGGAGGGCAGGGCAGCCCCAGCATTTT.